The 10 T cell receptor beta chains below were found in one sample sequenced in a study of early T cells in non-severe SARS-CoV-2 infection. Each CDR3 protein gets one entry after TCRdb re-called the 5' RACE reads with MiXCR. This sample has 65,000 to 85,000 distinct CDR3 sequences; about 9.1% occur once, and the top ten carry about a sixth. The material sequenced was whole blood, taken at baseline. The receptors here all came from an adult who was a healthcare worker with PCR-confirmed SARS-CoV-2 infection or an uninfected control (not recorded which).

In this sample, this clonotype turned up a few times. CDR3 in amino acids: CASGWQGTYEQYF. CDR3 coding DNA: TGTGCCAGCGGCTGGCAGGGCACCTACGAGCAGTACTTC. The chain carries TRBV28 and TRBJ2-7; D perhaps matches TRBD1 (5 bases). The CDR3 consists of 13 residues. V lost 8 bases and J lost 2, with 13 bases in between. Germline V gene data show CDR1 as MDHEN and CDR2 as SYDVKM.

This chain uses TRBV29-1 with TRBJ2-7; 11 bases are shared with TRBD2. CDR3 length: 13 amino acids. CDR1 is SQVTM and CDR2 is ANQGSEA in the germline V gene. The J segment lost 5 bases and the V segment lost 5 bases, leaving 5 bases of the junction unmatched. For the CDR3, the DNA is TGCAGCGTTCGCAAGGGACTAGCGGACGAGCAGTACTTC. Translated, it gives CSVRKGLADEQYF.

This clonotype was seen more than once but under ten times. The chain is built from TRBV12-3 or TRBV12-4 and TRBJ1-1, with D uncertain. This CDR3 is built from 12 residues. Trimming removed 4 bases at V and 6 bases at J, with 9 bases between. The CDR3 DNA reads TGTGCCAGCAGTTCAAATGCCGCTGAAGCTTTCTTT. Protein: CASSSNAAEAFF.

This clonotype was counted between two and nine times. This sequence joins TRBV28 and TRBJ2-4; D ambiguous. V gave up 1 base and J gave up 4 bases, with 11 bases separating them. The V gene's germline CDR1 is MDHEN and CDR2 SYDVKM. The CDR3 sequence is 15 residues long. The CDR3: CASSLSGQLKNIQYF. CDR3 DNA: TGTGCCAGCAGTTTATCTGGGCAGCTTAAAAACATTCAGTACTTC.

This clonotype was seen at least ten times. The rearrangement uses TRBV20-1 and TRBJ2-7, with D perhaps matching TRBD2 (6 bases). Between the trimmed V and J ends, which lost 4 bases and 4 bases, there was a span of 17 bases. Germline V CDR1 and CDR2: DFQATT, SNEGSKA (reference sequence). CDR3 length equals 14 residues. This chain's CDR3 is CSANAVLAEYEQYF. The CDR3 DNA reads TGCAGTGCTAACGCGGTGTTAGCGGAGTACGAGCAGTACTTC.

This clonotype was seen ten or more times. The genes are TRBV7-9 and TRBJ2-7; D is tentatively TRBD1 or TRBD2 (5 bases each). Germline CDR1 and CDR2: SEHNR and FQNEAQ (reference sequence). Trimming left V 6 bases short and J 5 bases short, with 20 bases between. The CDR3 runs 15 residues. CDR3 nucleotide sequence: TGTGCCAGCAGTCCAACCGGGACGCCAGGTGACGAGCAGTACTTC. Translation: CASSPTGTPGDEQYF.

This clonotype was counted between two and nine times. V gene TRBV28 combines with J gene TRBJ2-1; 10 nucleotides line up with TRBD1. Germline V lookup: CDR1 MDHEN, CDR2 SYDVKM. The CDR3 spans 14 residues. V gave up 6 bases and J gave up 6 bases; unmatched junction bases: 5. CDR3 residues: CASSRGTGANEQFF. CDR3 coding DNA: TGTGCCAGCAGCCGAGGGACAGGGGCCAATGAGCAGTTCTTC.

This clonotype has a count of ten or more. CDR3 loop: CASSFWETQYF. The CDR3 nucleotides are TGTGCCAGCAGCTTTTGGGAGACCCAGTACTTC. The V call is TRBV7-8, the J call TRBJ2-5; D unresolved. Per germline, CDR1 SGHVS and CDR2 FQNEAQ. Trimming cost V 3 bases and J 5 bases, with 4 bases left between them. The CDR3 extends over 11 amino acids.

This clonotype occurred many times. V is TRBV7-9 and J is TRBJ1-6; D is ambiguous. Trimming pared 6 bases from V and 8 bases from J, leaving 14 bases between. CDR3 size: 14 residues. The germline CDR1 and CDR2 sequences are SEHNR and FQNEAQ (reference sequence). CDR3 protein: CASSRLQRDSPLHF. The CDR3 DNA reads as TGTGCCAGCAGTAGACTTCAGCGGGATTCACCCCTCCACTTT.

J is TRBJ2-1 and V is TRBV2, with D perhaps TRBD2 (5 bases). The V end was cut by 4 bases, the J end by 10 bases, with 11 bases between. The CDR3 spans 12 residues. Germline V gives CDR1 SNHLY, CDR2 FYNNEI. CDR3 nucleotides: TGTGCCAGCAGTGTTGAGGGATGGGAGCAGTTCTTC. Protein sequence: CASSVEGWEQFF. Filled out from reference TRBV2 and TRBJ2-1, the complete variable domain reads EPEVTQTPSHQVTQMGQEVILRCVPISNHLYFYWYRQILGQKVEFLVSFYNNEISEKSEIFDDQFSVERPDGSNFTLKIRSTKLEDSAMYFCASSVEGWEQFFGPGTRLTVL.